A single sample gave rise to the 19 T cell receptor beta chains below, sequenced in a study of breast tumors, draining lymph nodes, adjacent tissues. Axillary draining lymph nodes of breast cancer patients supplied the node samples. One entry per CDR3 protein results from TCRdb running MiXCR on the multiplex PCR reads. The sample records around 250,000 distinct CDR3 sequences, under 35% being singletons. Material: axillary lymph node tissue. These receptor sequences come from a female donor with breast cancer. Some clones in this sample may be carry-over from other donors' samples.

This clonotype was found many times. The chain is built from TRBV3-1 and TRBJ1-3; the D is unclear. This CDR3 is 12 amino acids long. With 2 bases removed from V and 4 bases from J, the gap between germline ends came to 3 bases. The germline V gene encodes CDR1 LGHDT and CDR2 YNNKEL (reference sequence). DNA of the CDR3: TGTGCCAGCAGCCAATCGGGAAACACCATATATTTT. Its translation is CASSQSGNTIYF.

Only a few counts were recorded for this clonotype. V gene TRBV7-3 combines with J gene TRBJ2-5; no reliable D call. Trimming removed 2 bases at V and 4 bases at J, with 8 bases between. Germline CDR1 SGHTA, CDR2 FQGTGA. This CDR3 region has 13 residues. In nucleotides, the CDR3 is TGTGCCAGCAGCTTAGTGGACGGAGAGACCCAGTACTTC. This codes for CASSLVDGETQYF.

The chain links TRBV7-8 to TRBJ2-5, with TRBD2 matching 7 bases. Germline V gives CDR1 SGHVS, CDR2 FQNEAQ. The V segment lost 3 bases and the J segment 5 bases; nucleotides outside the gene matches: 12. The CDR3 runs to 16 residues. The CDR3 is CASSFCPGGSMETQYF. The CDR3 DNA sequence: TGTGCCAGCAGCTTTTGCCCGGGGGGTTCTATGGAGACCCAGTACTTC.

This clonotype was detected many times. The rearrangement links TRBV10-2 to TRBJ2-5; no clear D. V was trimmed by 8 bases and J by 5 bases, leaving 9 bases between them. CDR1 and CDR2 (germline): WSHSY, SAAADI. CDR3 length: 11 amino acids. The CDR3 coding sequence is TGCGCCAGCGCGGTGGGGGAGACCCAGTACTTC. This encodes CASAVGETQYF.

To note about this clonotype: One base away lies a much larger clone, so this may be a sequencing read error. No conserved phenylalanine or tryptophan is present at the end of the CDR3, so a read error is the likely explanation. The chain links TRBV19 to TRBJ1-2; TRBD1 might be the D (5 bases). The CDR3 consists of 16 residues. Germline assignment: CDR1 LNHDA and CDR2 SQIVND (reference sequence). V lost 7 bases to trimming and J lost 4 bases, with 22 bases between them. The CDR3 DNA reads TGTGCCAGTAAGGAGGACGGACGGATGGGGACCTATGGCTACACCTCC. Translated, it gives CASKEDGRMGTYGYTS.

This clonotype was seen repeatedly, ten times or more. The rearrangement joins TRBV20-1 to TRBJ2-7; 9 bases fit TRBD1. The length of the CDR3 is 14 residues. Germline trimming cut 4 bases from V and 5 bases from J; bases unmatched to any gene: 9. Looked up from germline, CDR1 is DFQATT and CDR2 is SNEGSKA (reference sequence). The CDR3 sequence is CSATPATGGNEQYF. The CDR3 region has the DNA TGCAGTGCTACCCCCGCGACAGGGGGGAACGAGCAGTACTTC.

This clonotype came up many times. J is TRBJ2-1 and V is TRBV10-3; TRBD2 matches 8 bases. The germline V gene has CDR1 ENHRY and CDR2 SYGVKD. V trimming: 0 bases; J trimming: 7 bases; junction bases outside the gene matches: 8. The CDR3 is 16 residues long. The CDR3 region has the DNA TGTGCCATCAGTGAGTCGACGGCGGGAGGTCGAAATGAGCAGTTCTTC. It codes for CAISESTAGGRNEQFF.

This clonotype was picked up many times. The chain recombines TRBV7-3 with TRBJ2-2, with a tentative D call TRBD1 (5 bases). Between the trimmed V and J ends, which lost 5 bases and 4 bases, there was a span of 11 bases. The CDR3 has 14 residues. Germline V gene sequence: CDR1 SGHTA, CDR2 FQGTGA. The CDR3 reads CASSEKGATGELFF. CDR3 sequence (DNA): TGTGCCAGCAGCGAAAAAGGGGCCACCGGGGAGCTGTTTTTT. Full variable domain (remainder filled in from reference TRBV7-3 and TRBJ2-2): GAGVSQTPSNKVTEKGKYVELRCDPISGHTALYWYRQSLGQGPEFLIYFQGTGAADDSGLPNDRFFAVRPEGSVSTLKIQRTERGDSAVYLCASSEKGATGELFFGEGSRLTVL.

Many counts were recorded for this clonotype. CDR3 sequence: CASSAGLSTDTQYF. CDR3 in DNA: TGTGCCAGCAGCGCGGGACTTTCCACAGATACGCAGTATTTT. The chain has TRBV5-5 and TRBJ2-3, with TRBD2 as a possible D gene (6 bases). Germline V gene sequence: CDR1 SGHKS, CDR2 YYEKEE (reference sequence). Trimming stripped 4 bases from V and 2 bases from J, with 11 bases between. This CDR3 has 14 residues. The variable domain in full, completed from reference TRBV5-5 and TRBJ2-3, reads DAGVTQSPTHLIKTRGQQVTLRCSPISGHKSVSWYQQVLGQGPQFIFQYYEKEERGRGNFPDRFSARQFPNYSSELNVNALLLGDSALYLCASSAGLSTDTQYFGPGTRLTVL.

The V call is TRBV5-1, the J call TRBJ1-6; D unresolved. The ends were cut back, 0 bases at V and 11 bases at J, with 9 bases in the middle. Germline V gene sequence: CDR1 SGHRS, CDR2 YFSETQ. CDR3 length: 13 residues. In DNA form, the CDR3 reads TGCGCCAGCAGCTTGGCGGCAGTACCACCCCTCCACTTT. Encoded protein: CASSLAAVPPLHF.

To note about this clonotype: With a much larger clone just one base away, this may be a read error. The genes are TRBV7-2 and TRBJ2-7; TRBD2 matches 8 bases. From germline, CDR1 is SGHTA and CDR2 FQGNSA. The CDR3 is 15 amino acids. The CDR3 coding sequence is TGTGCCAGCAGCTTCTCCGGGACTAGAATCCGCGAGCAGCACTTC. It yields the protein CASSFSGTRIREQHF.

The chain is built from TRBV20-1 and TRBJ2-5, with 12 bases that match TRBD1. V lost 3 bases to trimming and J lost 5 bases; unmatched junction nucleotides: 7. Germline V gene data show CDR1 as DFQATT and CDR2 as SNEGSKA (reference sequence). This CDR3 comprises 15 residues. CDR3 bases: TGCAGTGCTAGGGGACAGGGGGCAAGATGGGAGACCCAGTACTTC. This sequence encodes CSARGQGARWETQYF.

Ten or more counts support this clonotype. V and J are TRBV9 and TRBJ2-5, with 8 positions matching TRBD2. V dropped 3 bases and J dropped 5; count of bases not matched to a gene: 15. The CDR3 is made up of 17 amino acids. Germline V gene lookup returns CDR1 SGDLS and CDR2 YYNGEE. This CDR3 is CASSGTVAGGIEETQYF. In nucleotides, the CDR3 is TGTGCCAGCAGCGGAACAGTGGCGGGGGGAATTGAGGAGACCCAGTACTTC.

There are many counts of this clonotype. CDR3 in amino acids: CAWSRETETQYF. The CDR3 DNA is TGTGCCTGGAGTCGGGAAACGGAGACCCAGTACTTC. The chain uses TRBV30 and TRBJ2-5, with a tentative D call TRBD2 (5 bases). In germline, CDR1 is GTSNPN, CDR2 SVGIG (reference sequence). The CDR3 contains 12 residues. The V and J ends lost 2 bases and 5 bases respectively, with 9 bases between them.

On this clonotype: Just one base apart from a much larger clone, this may be a read error. The chain couples TRBV11-3 to TRBJ2-3; the D gene is possibly TRBD2 (5 bases). The CDR3 has 16 amino acids. Between the trimmed V and J ends, which lost 5 bases and 2 bases, there was a span of 17 bases. Germline CDR1 reads SGHNT; CDR2 reads YENEEA. The CDR3 DNA follows: TGTGCCAGCAGCCCCCGGAGTAGCGCGAACACAGATACGCAGTATTTT. Amino acid sequence: CASSPRSSANTDTQYF. Full variable domain (outside the CDR3, taken from reference TRBV11-3 and TRBJ2-3): EAGVVQSPRYKIIEKKQPVAFWCNPISGHNTLYWYLQNLGQGPELLIRYENEEAVDDSQLPKDRFSAERLKGVDSTLKIQPAELGDSAVYLCASSPRSSANTDTQYFGPGTRLTVL.

Comment on this clonotype: A much more abundant neighbour one base away suggests this may be a read error. This CDR3 reads CSTSKASGSYNEQFF. CDR3 sequence (DNA): TGCAGTACTAGTAAAGCTAGCGGGAGCTACAATGAGCAGTTCTTC. V is TRBV20-1 and J is TRBJ2-1, with TRBD2 identical over 10 bases. Germline V CDR1 and CDR2: DFQATT, SNEGSKA (reference sequence). There are 15 residues in the CDR3.

The gene calls are TRBV7-2 and TRBJ1-4; TRBD1 is a possible D gene (5 bases). Between the trimmed V and J ends, which lost 4 bases and 6 bases, there was a span of 9 bases. The CDR3 is made up of 13 amino acids. Germline lookup yields CDR1 SGHTA and CDR2 FQGNSA. The CDR3 loop is CASSWGRDEKLFF. CDR3 sequence (DNA): TGTGCCAGCAGCTGGGGACGGGATGAAAAACTGTTTTTT.

At least ten counts were recorded for this clonotype. The chain carries TRBV19 and TRBJ1-6; 8 bases map to TRBD1. CDR1 is LNHDA and CDR2 is SQIVND in the germline V gene (reference sequence). The CDR3 sequence is 14 residues long. V shed 6 bases, J shed 7 bases, and the junction held 5 bases outside the gene matches. The CDR3 region is CASRKGQENSPLHF. The CDR3 region has the DNA TGTGCCAGTAGGAAGGGACAGGAAAATTCACCCCTCCACTTT. The full variable domain, with the rest looked up from reference TRBV19 and TRBJ1-6, is DGGITQSPKYLFRKEGQNVTLSCEQNLNHDAMYWYRQDPGQGLRLIYYSQIVNDFQKGDIAEGYSVSREKKESFPLTVTSAQKNPTAFYLCASRKGQENSPLHFGNGTRLTVT.

This clonotype was observed at least ten times. The V gene is TRBV7-2, the J gene TRBJ2-5; D tentatively reads TRBD1 or TRBD2 (5 bases each). CDR1 and CDR2 from the germline V gene are SGHTA and FQGNSA. V dropped 5 bases and J dropped 7 bases, with 14 bases sitting between them. The CDR3 length is 13 residues. The CDR3 is CASSPLEGTTQYF. DNA of the CDR3: TGTGCCAGCAGCCCTCTAGAGGGGACGACCCAGTACTTC.